The rows below give T cell receptor beta chains drawn from one sample of a study of identical twins. TCRdb called the 5' RACE reads again in MiXCR, with one record for every CDR3 protein. The profile shows some 790,000 distinct CDR3 sequences, roughly 18% of them singletons. These records were also assigned to another study, of T cells expressing NK-cell markers.

Sequencing was done on a sample of PBMCs. These receptors all stem from a woman aged 18-29 years in good health. The CDR3 runs from the conserved cysteine through the conserved F or W. Clone size appears in some rows only: once, few, many, or a class for an expanded clone.

.,TRBJ2-3,TRBV12-3/TRBV12-4,14,CASSTGLAPDTQYF
few,TRBJ1-2,TRBV29-1,14,CSVELVGRVYGYTF
few,TRBJ1-6,TRBV7-2,14,CASSLMRSNSPLHF
.,TRBJ1-4,TRBV10-3,13,CAISESQGGKLFF
many,TRBJ2-1,TRBV12-3/TRBV12-4,15,CASSLSASGNDEQFF
few,TRBJ1-6,TRBV5-6,14,CASSWGTGTSPLHF
few,TRBJ2-3,TRBV20-1,11,CSASSLDTQYF
.,TRBJ1-3,TRBV2,13,CASSPQGGDTIYF
few,TRBJ2-7,TRBV21-1,12,CASKTSLYEQYF
few,TRBJ2-1,TRBV10-1,12,CASSKLESEQFF
.,TRBJ2-2,TRBV7-9,15,CASSSWFGATGELFF
.,TRBJ2-2,TRBV29-1,11,CSVVRTGELFF
few,TRBJ1-5,TRBV12-3/TRBV12-4,15,CASSTHGDPNQPQHF
.,TRBJ2-5,TRBV5-1,15,CASSLGGLYQETQYF
.,TRBJ2-5,TRBV5-1,14,CASKYEGLSETQYF
many,TRBJ2-1,TRBV6-1,15,CASSDGLAGYNEQFF
.,TRBJ2-3,TRBV11-2,13,CASQGRPADTQYF
.,TRBJ2-7,TRBV7-8,13,CASSRRGSYEQYF
.,TRBJ1-1,TRBV6-2/TRBV6-3,11,CASSFQRRAFF
.,TRBJ2-3,TRBV6-2/TRBV6-3,16,CASSSNPAGEGDTQYF
.,TRBJ2-6,TRBV12-3/TRBV12-4,13,CASTGSGANVLTF
.,TRBJ1-1,TRBV27,14,CASSASGPNTEAFF
.,TRBJ2-5,TRBV20-1,14,CSATWTLGEETQYF
.,TRBJ2-3,TRBV10-3,14,CAISGLAGTDTQYF
.,TRBJ2-3,TRBV20-1,14,CSARATGVAGTQYF
.,TRBJ2-7,TRBV20-1,13,CSAAGLSLYEQYF
.,TRBJ2-5,TRBV5-1,13,CATSRDRVETQYF
.,TRBJ2-1,TRBV9,14,CASSWKPARNEQFF